The 20 T cell receptor beta chains in this list originate from one sample, sequenced in a study of vaccination and CD4 T cells after COVID-19. Treatment of the sample: approximately 10-day PBMC culture with coronavirus spike peptide pools or control peptides (ViraFEST assay). Scientists ran DNA taken from cultured CD4+ T cells through the Oncomine TCR Beta short-read assay for sequencing. TCRdb processed the PCR reads anew with MiXCR; each CDR3 protein has one entry. Of approximately 24,000 distinct CDR3 sequences listed, approximately 44% are singletons. No antigens are known for them. The sequenced sample consisted of CD4+ T cells from blood, cultured in vitro. Receptors were obtained from a human donor who had recovered from COVID-19.

The chain couples TRBV6-1 to TRBJ2-1, with 9 bases fitting TRBD1. Germline assignment: CDR1 MNHNS and CDR2 SASEGT. After removal of 5 bases from V and 2 bases from J, the junction contained 7 bases not matched to a gene. The CDR3 is made up of 16 amino acids. In DNA form, the CDR3 reads TGTGCCAGCAGTCTCCGGGACAGGGTTGCCTACAATGAGCAGTTCTTC. It encodes CASSLRDRVAYNEQFF.

The chain uses TRBV5-4 and TRBJ2-7; D may be TRBD1 or TRBD2 (5 bases each). The germline CDR1 and CDR2 sequences are SGHNT and YYREEE (reference sequence). This CDR3 spans 14 amino acids. V gave up 3 bases and J gave up 3 bases, with 13 bases separating them. The chain's CDR3 is CASSSGAGSYEQYF. CDR3 DNA: TGTGCCAGCAGCTCTGGGGCAGGGAGCTACGAGCAGTACTTC.

The V gene is TRBV5-1, the J gene TRBJ1-1; D remains unclear. This CDR3 has 12 residues. Trimming pared 2 bases from V and 3 bases from J, leaving 5 bases between. The germline CDR1 and CDR2 sequences are SGHRS and YFSETQ. CDR3 amino acids: CASSLPDTEAFF. The DNA of the CDR3 is TGCGCCAGCAGCTTACCGGACACTGAAGCTTTCTTT.

In its sample, this clonotype was seen a few times. This chain connects TRBV6-5 to TRBJ1-6, with D maybe TRBD1 (6 bases). The CDR3 sequence is 15 residues long. Germline-derived CDR1 and CDR2 are MNHEY and SVGAGI. V was trimmed by 2 bases and J by 5 bases, leaving 10 bases between them. The CDR3 nucleotides read TGTGCCAGCAGTTACAGACAGGCCCATAATTCACCCCTCCACTTT. Its translation: CASSYRQAHNSPLHF.

The chain is built from TRBV20-1 and TRBJ2-7, with D perhaps TRBD1 (6 bases). Germline CDR1 reads DFQATT; CDR2 reads SNEGSKA (reference sequence). The V end was cut by 6 bases, the J end by 3 bases, with 15 bases between. This CDR3 region has 13 residues. In DNA, the CDR3 is TGCAGTGCGGCCGGGACAAGGGTCTACGAGCAGTACTTC. This translates into CSAAGTRVYEQYF.

This chain uses TRBV2 with TRBJ1-5, with no clear D. The germline CDR1 and CDR2 sequences are SNHLY and FYNNEI. Trimming took 7 bases from V and 2 from J, leaving 9 bases between them. This CDR3 contains 13 residues. CDR3 loop: CASKDGRNQPQHF. DNA of the CDR3: TGTGCCAGCAAGGACGGTCGCAATCAGCCCCAGCATTTT.

This clonotype was counted only a few times. The chain recombines TRBV10-3 with TRBJ1-1; D may be TRBD1 (6 bases). Germline V gene lookup returns CDR1 ENHRY and CDR2 SYGVKD. The V end was cut by 2 bases, the J end by 1 base, with 8 bases between. The CDR3 loop spans 14 amino acids. CDR3 in amino acids: CAISEGGSNTEAFF. The CDR3, as DNA: TGTGCCATCAGTGAGGGGGGCTCGAACACTGAAGCTTTCTTT.

The V and J genes are TRBV28 and TRBJ2-1, with D perhaps matching TRBD2 (7 bases). Germline assignment: CDR1 MDHEN and CDR2 SYDVKM. Trimming removed 4 bases at V and 2 bases at J, with 12 bases between. The CDR3 covers 15 residues. CDR3 sequence (DNA): TGTGCCAGCAGTTGGACAGCGGGGACCTACAATGAGCAGTTCTTC. Protein: CASSWTAGTYNEQFF.

The V and J genes are TRBV4-3 and TRBJ2-2; D is unresolved. Trimming cost V 0 bases and J 0 bases, with 8 bases left between them. This CDR3 has 16 residues. CDR1 and CDR2 (germline): LGHNA, YSLEER. CDR3 in amino acids: CASSQDHRPNTGELFF. The CDR3 DNA sequence: TGCGCCAGCAGCCAAGATCACCGACCGAACACCGGGGAGCTGTTTTTT.

The gene calls are TRBV6-1 and TRBJ2-3, with 15 nucleotides matching TRBD2. Germline-derived CDR1 and CDR2 are MNHNS and SASEGT. V was pared by 6 bases and J by 0 bases, with 10 bases of the junction left unmatched. The CDR3 spans 19 residues. The CDR3 DNA is TGTGCCAGCAGCCGAACGGGACTAGCGGGGGGAGGGAGCACAGATACGCAGTATTTT. Translated: CASSRTGLAGGGSTDTQYF.

V gene TRBV18 combines with J gene TRBJ1-6; TRBD1 matches 7 bases. The germline gives CDR1 KGHSH, CDR2 LQKENI. V was pared by 1 base and J by 6 bases, with 3 bases of the junction left unmatched. The CDR3 is 15 amino acids. The CDR3 nucleotides are TGTGCCAGCTCACCACAGGGGGCGTCTAATTCACCCCTCCACTTT. Its translation: CASSPQGASNSPLHF.

J is TRBJ2-5 and V is TRBV28; 8 nucleotides align to TRBD2. The germline V gene has CDR1 MDHEN and CDR2 SYDVKM. This CDR3 comprises 14 residues. V trimming: 7 bases; J trimming: 4 bases; junction bases outside the gene matches: 8. The CDR3 sequence is CASMSGGQVETQYF. CDR3 nucleotide sequence: TGTGCCAGCATGAGCGGGGGCCAAGTAGAGACCCAGTACTTC.

In this sample, this clonotype turned up a few times. The chain has TRBV25-1 and TRBJ1-6; maybe TRBD1 (5 bases). Trimming took 3 bases from V and 5 from J, leaving 8 bases between them. Germline lookup yields CDR1 MGHDK and CDR2 SYGVNS. This CDR3 has 14 residues. This CDR3 is CASSDGGDNSPLHF. CDR3 coding DNA: TGTGCCAGCAGTGATGGAGGGGATAATTCACCCCTCCACTTT.

This clonotype appeared once. This chain joins TRBV4-3 and TRBJ2-7; D tentatively reads TRBD1 or TRBD2 (5 bases each). The germline CDR1 and CDR2 sequences are LGHNA and YSLEER. Trimming left V 0 bases short and J 3 bases short, with 9 bases between. The CDR3 loop spans 14 amino acids. The DNA for the CDR3 is TGCGCCAGCAGCCAAGAATATGGGGGCTACGAGCAGTACTTC. It specifies CASSQEYGGYEQYF.

V usage is TRBV24-1 and J usage is TRBJ1-2, with TRBD1 identical over 7 bases. J was trimmed by 2 bases and V by 4 bases; bases with no gene match: 6. The CDR3 is 15 amino acids. In germline, CDR1 is KGHDR, CDR2 SFDVKD. The CDR3 reads CATSEPGQENYGYTF. CDR3 bases: TGTGCCACCAGTGAACCTGGACAGGAAAACTATGGCTACACCTTC.

The genes are TRBV20-1 and TRBJ2-6, with no clear D. V was cut by 4 bases and J by 4 bases, with 5 bases left in between. CDR1 and CDR2 (germline): DFQATT, SNEGSKA (reference sequence). The CDR3 spans 12 residues. CDR3 region: CSAIPGANVLTF. The CDR3, as DNA: TGCAGTGCTATCCCAGGGGCCAACGTCCTGACTTTC.

The chain recombines TRBV28 with TRBJ2-1; D ambiguous. Germline V CDR1 and CDR2: MDHEN, SYDVKM. Deletions cut 5 bases from V and 5 bases from J, with 4 bases between. This CDR3 spans 11 amino acids. The CDR3 sequence: CASSPNNEQFF. In DNA form, the CDR3 reads TGTGCCAGCAGTCCGAACAATGAGCAGTTCTTC.

This clonotype was seen a handful of times. CDR3 amino acids: CASSAQGDTEAFF. The CDR3 bases are TGTGCCAGCAGCGCGCAGGGGGACACTGAAGCTTTCTTT. The V and J genes are TRBV7-9 and TRBJ1-1; 7 nucleotides agree with TRBD1. CDR3 length: 13 residues. The V segment lost 5 bases and the J segment 3 bases; nucleotides outside the gene matches: 3. Looked up from germline, CDR1 is SEHNR and CDR2 is FQNEAQ (reference sequence).

V gene TRBV3-1 combines with J gene TRBJ1-2; D call uncertain. The V gene's germline CDR1 is LGHDT and CDR2 YNNKEL (reference sequence). This CDR3 region has 13 residues. V was clipped by 3 bases and J by 6 bases, with 11 bases between them. CDR3 in amino acids: CASSHSIGDGYTF. The CDR3 DNA reads as TGTGCCAGCAGCCATTCGATAGGAGATGGCTACACCTTC.

The chain recombines TRBV20-1 with TRBJ2-7; 9 nucleotides match TRBD1. Trimming cost V 5 bases and J 4 bases; bases outside gene matches: 6. The CDR3 length is 13 residues. Germline V gene lookup returns CDR1 DFQATT and CDR2 SNEGSKA (reference sequence). As DNA, the CDR3 is TGCAGTGCTTCTACAGGGGGCGCTTACGAGCAGTACTTC. It is translated as CSASTGGAYEQYF.